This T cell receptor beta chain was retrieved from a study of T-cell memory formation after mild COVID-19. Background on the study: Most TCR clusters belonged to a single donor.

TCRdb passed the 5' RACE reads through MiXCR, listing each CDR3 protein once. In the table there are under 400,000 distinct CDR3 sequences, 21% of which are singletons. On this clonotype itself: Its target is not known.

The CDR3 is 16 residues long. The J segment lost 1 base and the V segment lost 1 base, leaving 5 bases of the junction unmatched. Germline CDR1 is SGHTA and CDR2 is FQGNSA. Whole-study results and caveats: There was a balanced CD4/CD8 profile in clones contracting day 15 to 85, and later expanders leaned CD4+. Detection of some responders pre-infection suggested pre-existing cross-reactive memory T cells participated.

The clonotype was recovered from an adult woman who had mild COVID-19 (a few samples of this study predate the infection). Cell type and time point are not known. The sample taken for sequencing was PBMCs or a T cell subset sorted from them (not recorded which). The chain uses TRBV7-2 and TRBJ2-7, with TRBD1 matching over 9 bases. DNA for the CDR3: TGTGCCAGCAGCTTAGATGGGACAGGGAAATCCTACGAGCAGTACTTC. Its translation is CASSLDGTGKSYEQYF.